These 3 T cell receptor beta chains originate from one sample sequenced in a study of graft-versus-host responses after intestinal transplantation. For these receptors, no antigen is known. The protocol was immunoSEQ multiplex PCR, while the TCRdb copy is restricted to in-frame clones and leaves out a portion. The table has tens of thousands of clones, roughly 96% seen once; the top ten hold 0.23%. The sequenced sample was unstimulated CD8+ T cells sorted from spleen or lymph node cells, obtained before transplant. Receptor source: a human donor who was the organ donor for an intestinal transplant.

The gene calls are TRBV5-1 and TRBJ2-1, with D hard to call. This CDR3 spans 15 amino acids. Germline V gene lookup returns CDR1 SGHRS and CDR2 YFSETQ. V was shortened by 0 bases and J by 0 bases, with 7 bases between the two germline ends. In DNA form, the CDR3 reads TGCGCCAGCAGCTTGGAAGCAAGCTCCTACAATGAGCAGTTCTTC. Translation: CASSLEASSYNEQFF.

The gene calls are TRBV7-9 and TRBJ1-2, with a weak D call TRBD1 (5 bases). Trimming removed 5 bases from V and 3 bases from J, with 13 bases in between. The CDR3 extends over 14 amino acids. CDR1 is SEHNR and CDR2 is FQNEAQ in the germline V gene (reference sequence). The CDR3 region has the DNA TGTGCCAGCAGCCCCATTCTGGGGGACTATGGCTACACCTTC. The encoded protein is CASSPILGDYGYTF.

The rearrangement uses TRBV10-2 and TRBJ2-7; TRBD1 or TRBD2 may be the D gene (6 bases each). Between the trimmed V and J ends, which lost 6 bases and 3 bases, there was a span of 21 bases. The CDR3 sequence is 16 residues long. Germline V gives CDR1 WSHSY, CDR2 SAAADI. The CDR3, as DNA: TGCGCCAGCAGCTATACCACGGGACACGGGGGCTACGAGCAGTACTTC. Protein sequence: CASSYTTGHGGYEQYF.